This TCR beta chain was documented in a study of shared clonotypes between healthy human individuals. Overall study context: Plates per donor: three CD4 naive, three CD4 memory, two CD8 naive, one CD8 memory.

This table comes from immunoSEQ multiplex PCR, and its TCRdb copy is limited to in-frame clones, with some not included. The table records about 680,000 clones, about two thirds of them present only once. Unmatched junction bases numbered 6, after V lost 6 bases and J lost 2 bases. Per the germline V gene, CDR1 is MNHNY and CDR2 is SVGAGI (reference sequence). There are 15 residues in the CDR3. This clone was picked up a small number of times. Source material: memory CD4+ T cells sorted from blood. Subset given: CD45RA-negative fraction. This clonotype was sampled from a young woman in good health. This chain links TRBV6-6 with TRBJ1-5, with 8 nucleotides matching TRBD1. This CDR3 is CASSSGGEGNQPQHF. CDR3 DNA sequence: TGTGCCAGCAGCTCAGGGGGCGAGGGCAATCAGCCCCAGCATTTT.